One and the same sample provided the 21 T cell receptor beta chains below, sequenced in a study of regulatory T cells in long-lasting Graves disease. As for time point: newly diagnosed GD, antithyroid drugs for less than 3 months. After RNA was extracted from PBMCs, the TCR library was made from it. Construction of the TCR beta libraries employed iRepertoire HTBI primers in conjunction with Arm-PCR of CDR3 regions. Via MiXCR, TCRdb re-called the multiplex PCR reads, giving one row per CDR3 protein. The sample has some 200,000 distinct CDR3 sequences; roughly 19% are singletons. These same data were also listed under a study on T cells in Graves' hyperthyroidism and ophthalmopathy.

Sequencing used peripheral blood mononuclear cells (PBMCs), obtained at new diagnosis, from a patient treated with antithyroid drugs. The receptor source for this set is a woman in her twenties or thirties with Graves disease.

This clonotype was observed many times. The V and J genes are TRBV18 and TRBJ2-7, with 8 nucleotides matching TRBD2. Germline assignment: CDR1 KGHSH and CDR2 LQKENI. The CDR3 totals 16 residues. The J segment lost 0 bases and the V segment lost 3 bases, leaving 7 bases of the junction unmatched. The CDR3 sequence is CASSPGPSGSSYEQYF. Written as DNA, the CDR3 is TGTGCCAGCTCACCGGGGCCTAGCGGGTCCTCCTACGAGCAGTACTTC.

This clonotype appeared many times. This sequence joins TRBV3-1 and TRBJ2-7, with a tentative D call TRBD1 (6 bases). This CDR3 region has 13 residues. V was pared by 2 bases and J by 4 bases, with 9 bases between. Germline CDR1 reads LGHDT; CDR2 reads YNNKEL (reference sequence). The CDR3 nucleotides are TGTGCCAGCAGCCAAAGGGGGAAATACGAGCAGTACTTC. It specifies CASSQRGKYEQYF.

This clonotype was detected ten times or more. V usage is TRBV27 and J usage is TRBJ2-1; the D gene could be TRBD1 or TRBD2 (5 bases each). The germline V and J ends were trimmed by 5 bases and 4 bases, with 12 bases remaining between them. This CDR3 has 14 amino acids. Germline V gives CDR1 MNHEY, CDR2 SMNVEV (reference sequence). The CDR3 sequence: CASSDPGTYNEQFF. The CDR3 DNA reads as TGTGCCAGCAGTGACCCCGGGACGTACAATGAGCAGTTCTTC.

This clonotype has at least ten counts. The rearrangement links TRBV2 to TRBJ1-2; perhaps TRBD1 as D (5 bases). CDR1 is SNHLY, CDR2 FYNNEI, per germline. V was trimmed by 9 bases and J by 6 bases, leaving 8 bases between them. The CDR3 has 10 amino acids. The CDR3, as DNA: TGTGCCAGGCCCAGGGATGGCTACACCTTC. It is translated as CARPRDGYTF.

This clonotype was recorded many times. J is TRBJ2-7 and V is TRBV28, with D uncertain. Germline CDR1 is MDHEN and CDR2 is SYDVKM. The CDR3 extends over 11 amino acids. Trimming took off 1 base at V and 5 bases at J, with 3 bases between the two ends. The CDR3 loop is CASSLYDEQYF. CDR3 nucleotides: TGTGCCAGCAGTTTATACGACGAGCAGTACTTC.

This clonotype occurred many times. V gene TRBV6-5 combines with J gene TRBJ1-2; D unclear. V was pared by 2 bases and J by 4 bases, with 11 bases between. The CDR3 has 14 amino acids. Germline V CDR1 and CDR2: MNHEY, SVGAGI. The CDR3: CASSYGPRVYGYTF. The CDR3 DNA sequence: TGTGCCAGCAGTTACGGGCCGAGGGTCTATGGCTACACCTTC.

This clonotype has at least ten counts. The chain couples TRBV10-3 to TRBJ1-1; possible D gene TRBD1, 5 bases. CDR3 length equals 15 residues. Germline V gene data show CDR1 as ENHRY and CDR2 as SYGVKD. Trimming stripped 3 bases from V and 1 base from J, with 12 bases between. The CDR3 loop is CAISDGQGWNTEAFF. The CDR3 DNA reads as TGTGCCATCAGTGATGGGCAGGGCTGGAACACTGAAGCTTTCTTT.

This clonotype appeared many times. The chain combines TRBV6-1 with TRBJ2-5; 8 nucleotides agree with TRBD2. The CDR3 loop spans 16 amino acids. With V trimmed by 5 bases and J by 5 bases, 13 bases remained unmatched. In germline, CDR1 is MNHNS, CDR2 SASEGT. CDR3 in DNA: TGTGCCAGCAGTCCCCGGGGGGGGGGGTCGCGTGAGACCCAGTACTTC. Protein product: CASSPRGGGSRETQYF.

There are many counts of this clonotype. This chain uses TRBV28 with TRBJ1-5, with 7 bases fitting TRBD1. V dropped 2 bases and J dropped 3; count of bases not matched to a gene: 4. This CDR3 contains 15 residues. Germline V gene data show CDR1 as MDHEN and CDR2 as SYDVKM. DNA for the CDR3: TGTGCCAGCAGTTTAACGGGACAGCACAATCAGCCCCAGCATTTT. This translates into CASSLTGQHNQPQHF.

The chain combines TRBV4-1 with TRBJ1-1; perhaps TRBD1 as D (5 bases). The V end lost 4 bases, the J end lost 5 bases, and 20 bases lay between the germline ends. The V gene's germline CDR1 is MGHRA and CDR2 YSYEKL. The CDR3 loop spans 16 amino acids. The CDR3 region is CASSLKPPGDGTEAFF. The CDR3 coding sequence is TGCGCCAGCAGCCTTAAACCTCCGGGGGATGGGACTGAAGCTTTCTTT.

This clonotype was recorded once. Since a much larger clone is just one base distant, this may be a read error. The genes are TRBV6-1 and TRBJ1-1, with TRBD1 as a possible D gene (6 bases). V lost 4 bases and J lost 0, with 9 bases in between. This CDR3 is built from 14 residues. CDR1 MNHNS and CDR2 SASEGT come from the germline V gene. The CDR3 DNA is TGTGCCAGCAGTGGGACAGAGATGAACACTGAAGCTTTCTTT. Amino acids: CASSGTEMNTEAFF.

At least ten counts were recorded for this clonotype. The chain uses TRBV2 and TRBJ1-4; TRBD1 is a possible D gene (5 bases). V lost 10 bases to trimming and J lost 4 bases, with 13 bases between them. This CDR3 has 13 residues. Per germline, CDR1 SNHLY and CDR2 FYNNEI. The CDR3: CATGEGNNEKLFF. The DNA for the CDR3 is TGTGCCACCGGGGAGGGGAATAATGAAAAACTGTTTTTT.

This clonotype was found many times. Here the CDR3 reads CASRPAGGPRETQYF. The CDR3 DNA is TGTGCCAGCAGGCCAGCGGGAGGGCCCCGTGAGACCCAGTACTTC. V is TRBV2 and J is TRBJ2-5; 10 bases align to TRBD2. The germline gives CDR1 SNHLY, CDR2 FYNNEI. The CDR3 is 15 residues long. V gave up 6 bases and J gave up 5 bases; unmatched junction bases: 9. The whole variable domain, remainder taken from reference TRBV2 and TRBJ2-5, is EPEVTQTPSHQVTQMGQEVILRCVPISNHLYFYWYRQILGQKVEFLVSFYNNEISEKSEIFDDQFSVERPDGSNFTLKIRSTKLEDSAMYFCASRPAGGPRETQYFGPGTRLLVL.

This clonotype was detected ten times or more. V is TRBV30 and J is TRBJ2-1; D gene uncertain. The CDR3 covers 14 residues. The germline V gene has CDR1 GTSNPN and CDR2 SVGIG (reference sequence). V lost 0 bases to trimming and J lost 7 bases, with 13 bases between them. CDR3 residues: CAWSVDLEWNEQFF. The DNA for the CDR3 is TGTGCCTGGAGTGTAGACCTAGAGTGGAATGAGCAGTTCTTC. Complete variable domain (other parts from reference TRBV30 and TRBJ2-1): SQTIHQWPATLVQPVGSPLSLECTVEGTSNPNLYWYRQAAGRGLQLLFYSVGIGQISSEVPQNLSASRPQDRQFILSSKKLLLSDSGFYLCAWSVDLEWNEQFFGPGTRLTVL.

This clonotype was detected many times. The V gene is TRBV6-5, the J gene TRBJ2-7; the D is unclear. The V and J ends lost 2 bases and 3 bases respectively, with 11 bases between them. The CDR3 sequence is 14 residues long. Looked up from germline, CDR1 is MNHEY and CDR2 is SVGAGI. Here the CDR3 DNA reads TGTGCCAGCAGTTACGGCACGGATAGCTACGAGCAGTACTTC. Protein product: CASSYGTDSYEQYF.

The table lists this clonotype with many counts. The V and J genes are TRBV30 and TRBJ2-1, with 14 bases fitting TRBD2. The CDR3 has 15 amino acids. Germline CDR1 reads GTSNPN; CDR2 reads SVGIG (reference sequence). After removal of 5 bases from V and 9 bases from J, the junction contained 9 bases not matched to a gene. The CDR3 region is CAWVGGLAGAGEQFF. The CDR3 bases are TGTGCCTGGGTAGGGGGACTAGCGGGAGCAGGTGAGCAGTTCTTC.

This clonotype was detected many times. The V and J genes are TRBV6-1 and TRBJ2-5, with 14 bases fitting TRBD2. This CDR3 is built from 19 residues. The V gene end was trimmed by 8 bases and the J gene end by 4 bases; junction bases not matched to a gene: 18. CDR1 MNHNS and CDR2 SASEGT come from the germline V gene. DNA of the CDR3: TGTGCCAGCTCCTCCGGGACTAGCGGGAGAAGAGGGTTTGGAGAGACCCAGTACTTC. Translating gives CASSSGTSGRRGFGETQYF.

This clonotype was recorded a few times. The chain has TRBV5-8 and TRBJ2-3, with 8 bases fitting TRBD1. Germline loops: CDR1 SGHTS, CDR2 YDEGEE. CDR3 size: 14 residues. With V trimmed by 6 bases and J by 4 bases, 7 bases remained unmatched. As DNA, the CDR3 is TGTGCCAGCACCCCCCGGACAGGGCCAGATACGCAGTATTTT. This translates into CASTPRTGPDTQYF.

This clonotype was counted ten times or more. V and J are TRBV7-8 and TRBJ1-2; tentative D call: TRBD1 (5 bases). This CDR3 is built from 15 residues. V lost 1 base and J 4 bases, leaving 13 bases between the germline ends. The germline V gene has CDR1 SGHVS and CDR2 FQNEAQ. The CDR3 coding sequence is TGTGCCAGCAGCTTAGGCGCGACCGGGGGCTATGGCTACACCTTC. It codes for CASSLGATGGYGYTF.

In this sample, this clonotype turned up a few times. The rearrangement uses TRBV5-8 and TRBJ2-6; maybe TRBD1 (5 bases). Trimming left V 5 bases short and J 0 bases short, with 18 bases between. Germline V CDR1 and CDR2: SGHTS, YDEGEE. This CDR3 contains 18 residues. The CDR3 region has the DNA TGTGCCAGCAGGCAGGACAACCAGATTAACTCTGGGGCCAACGTCCTGACTTTC. This translates into CASRQDNQINSGANVLTF.

The table lists this clonotype with many counts. The chain has TRBV28 and TRBJ1-1; TRBD1 might be the D (6 bases). This CDR3 has 15 amino acids. Germline values: CDR1 MDHEN, CDR2 SYDVKM. Trimming removed 3 bases from V and 4 bases from J, with 15 bases in between. This CDR3 reads CASSFRGWVGTEAFF. DNA of the CDR3: TGTGCCAGCAGTTTCAGGGGCTGGGTGGGCACTGAAGCTTTCTTT.